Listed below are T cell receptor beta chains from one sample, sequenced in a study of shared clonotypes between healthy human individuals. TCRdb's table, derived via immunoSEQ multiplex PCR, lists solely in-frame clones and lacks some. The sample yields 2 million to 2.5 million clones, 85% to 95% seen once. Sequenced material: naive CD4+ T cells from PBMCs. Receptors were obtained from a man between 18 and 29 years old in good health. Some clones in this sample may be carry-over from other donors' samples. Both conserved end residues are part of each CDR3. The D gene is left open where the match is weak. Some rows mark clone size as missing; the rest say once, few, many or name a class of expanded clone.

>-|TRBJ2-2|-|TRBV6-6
CASSPVEDHTGELFF
TGTGCCAGCAGCCCCGTCGAGGACCACACCGGGGAGCTGTTTTTT
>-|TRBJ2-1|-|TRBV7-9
CASSLIGLGDEQFF
TGTGCCAGCAGCTTAATAGGTCTGGGGGATGAGCAGTTCTTC
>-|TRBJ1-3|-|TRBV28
CASSPDRTGNTIYF
TGTGCCAGCAGTCCCGACAGGACTGGAAACACCATATATTTT
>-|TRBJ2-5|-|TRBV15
CATSTGVQETQYF
TGTGCCACCAGCACAGGGGTTCAAGAGACCCAGTACTTC
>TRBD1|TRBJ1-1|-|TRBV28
CASSRSTGVGAFF
TGTGCCAGCAGTCGGAGTACAGGGGTAGGGGCTTTCTTT
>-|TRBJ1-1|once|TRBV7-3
CASSLTWGTDEAFF
TGTGCCAGCAGCTTAACGTGGGGGACGGATGAAGCTTTCTTT
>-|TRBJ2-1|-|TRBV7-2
CASSLGVASNEQFF
TGTGCCAGCAGCTTAGGAGTAGCATCCAATGAGCAGTTCTTC
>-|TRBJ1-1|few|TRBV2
CASSDAREAFF
TGTGCCAGCAGTGATGCTAGGGAAGCTTTCTTT
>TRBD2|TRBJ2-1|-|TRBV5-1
CASSLGGLAGVSEQFF
TGCGCCAGCAGCTTGGGGGGACTAGCGGGAGTCAGTGAGCAGTTCTTC
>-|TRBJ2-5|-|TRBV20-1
CSEDRTQYF
TGCAGTGAAGACAGGACCCAGTACTTC
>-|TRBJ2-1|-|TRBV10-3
CAISEQPVNEQFF
TGTGCCATCAGTGAACAACCGGTGAATGAGCAGTTCTTC
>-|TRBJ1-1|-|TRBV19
CASKQNGQRTEAFF
TGTGCCAGTAAGCAAAACGGCCAGCGCACTGAAGCTTTCTTT
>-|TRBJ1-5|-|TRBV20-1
CSATTGAIQHF
TGCAGTGCCACCACGGGCGCTATACAGCATTTT
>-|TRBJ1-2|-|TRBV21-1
CASSKKFSNRGREKANYGYTF
TGTGCCAGCAGCAAAAAGTTCTCCAACAGGGGGAGAGAAAAGGCTAACTATGGCTACACCTTC
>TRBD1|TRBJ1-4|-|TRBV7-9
CASSSQWTGDEKLFF
TGTGCCAGCAGCTCCCAATGGACAGGTGATGAAAAACTGTTTTTT